Presented here are 20 T cell receptor beta chains from one specimen sequenced in a study of control samples from healthy donors and cancer patients. Generated by immunoSEQ multiplex PCR, the TCRdb table keeps only in-frame clones and is missing some. The sample yields 150,000 to 200,000 clones, approximately 92% seen once. Sequenced: blood. The origin of the receptors is a woman in her thirties or forties in good health.

The rearrangement joins TRBV6-5 to TRBJ1-3; 7 positions match TRBD1. The CDR3 sequence is 14 residues long. Losses at the gene ends were 7 bases for V and 8 bases for J; bases not matched to a gene: 11. Germline V CDR1 and CDR2: MNHEY, SVGAGI. The CDR3 reads CASKTDRVADTIYF. The CDR3 coding sequence is TGTGCCAGCAAAACCGACAGGGTCGCGGACACCATATATTTT.

The chain employs TRBV7-6 and TRBJ2-1; 12 bases fit TRBD2. Germline V gene sequence: CDR1 SGHVS, CDR2 FNYEAQ. The ends lost 5 bases at V and 0 bases at J; junction bases unmatched: 8. The CDR3 consists of 18 residues. For the CDR3, the DNA is TGTGCCAGCAGCCTCGGACTAGCGGGGCCAAACTCCTACAATGAGCAGTTCTTC. Its translation: CASSLGLAGPNSYNEQFF. Complete variable domain (other parts from reference TRBV7-6 and TRBJ2-1): GAGVSQSPRYKVTKRGQDVALRCDPISGHVSLYWYRQALGQGPEFLTYFNYEAQQDKSGLPNDRFSAERPEGSISTLTIQRTEQRDSAMYRCASSLGLAGPNSYNEQFFGPGTRLTVL.

The chain is built from TRBV7-3 and TRBJ2-1; D is perhaps TRBD2 (5 bases). This CDR3 region has 13 residues. CDR1 SGHTA and CDR2 FQGTGA come from the germline V gene. Trimming cost V 4 bases and J 4 bases, with 8 bases left between them. The DNA for the CDR3 is TGTGCCAGCAGCTCCGGGGTTTACAATGAGCAGTTCTTC. It encodes CASSSGVYNEQFF.

The chain employs TRBV2 and TRBJ1-1; 7 bases agree with TRBD1. The CDR3 is 14 amino acids. The J segment lost 1 base and the V segment lost 7 bases, leaving 6 bases of the junction unmatched. Germline V gives CDR1 SNHLY, CDR2 FYNNEI. The CDR3 bases are TGTGCCAGCACCCTAGGGACAGCGAACACTGAAGCTTTCTTT. This gives the protein CASTLGTANTEAFF.

V and J are TRBV6-2 or TRBV6-3 and TRBJ1-2; no clear D. The V gene's germline CDR1 is MNHEY and CDR2 SVGEGT. There are 15 residues in the CDR3. The V end was cut by 2 bases, the J end by 0 bases, with 10 bases between. The CDR3 loop is CASSYAQAPNYGYTF. DNA for the CDR3: TGTGCCAGCAGTTACGCCCAGGCCCCTAACTATGGCTACACCTTC.

This sequence joins TRBV2 and TRBJ2-7; D is perhaps TRBD1 or TRBD2 (5 bases each). Germline CDR1 is SNHLY and CDR2 is FYNNEI. V was pared by 5 bases and J by 5 bases, with 16 bases between. The CDR3 spans 14 residues. In DNA, the CDR3 is TGTGCCAGCAGTCTTTCCGGGGCCGGGGACGAGCAGTACTTC. Residues: CASSLSGAGDEQYF.

The V gene is TRBV27, the J gene TRBJ2-2; D is possibly TRBD2 (7 bases). CDR1 and CDR2 from the germline V gene are MNHEY and SMNVEV (reference sequence). This CDR3 comprises 16 residues. Between the trimmed V and J ends, which lost 5 bases and 3 bases, there was a span of 16 bases. The CDR3 is CASSPLGGGYTGELFF. In DNA, the CDR3 is TGTGCCAGCAGTCCCCTAGGGGGAGGGTACACCGGGGAGCTGTTTTTT.

The chain combines TRBV18 with TRBJ2-1, with TRBD1 matching over 8 bases. Germline CDR1 KGHSH, CDR2 LQKENI. This CDR3 is 16 amino acids long. V was pared by 1 base and J by 3 bases, with 5 bases of the junction left unmatched. For the CDR3, the DNA is TGTGCCAGCTCACCACTTGGGACAGGCCTCTACAATGAGCAGTTCTTC. Protein sequence: CASSPLGTGLYNEQFF.

The chain has TRBV7-9 and TRBJ1-1, with no clear D. The ends were cut back, 1 base at V and 8 bases at J, with 8 bases in the middle. The germline V gene has CDR1 SEHNR and CDR2 FQNEAQ (reference sequence). The CDR3 is 12 residues long. In nucleotides, the CDR3 is TGTGCCAGCAGCTTAGGAGGTTCCGAAGCTTTCTTT. Protein product: CASSLGGSEAFF. Together with reference TRBV7-9 and TRBJ1-1, the CDR3 gives the full variable domain: DTGVSQNPRHKITKRGQNVTFRCDPISEHNRLYWYRQTLGQGPEFLTYFQNEAQLEKSRLLSDRFSAERPKGSFSTLEIQRTEQGDSAMYLCASSLGGSEAFFGQGTRLTVV.

The chain is built from TRBV7-9 and TRBJ1-3, with a possible D match to TRBD1 (5 bases). The V end was cut by 5 bases, the J end by 4 bases, with 15 bases between. The germline V gene encodes CDR1 SEHNR and CDR2 FQNEAQ (reference sequence). The CDR3 contains 15 residues. Written as DNA, the CDR3 is TGTGCCAGCAGCCCTACCCGGGACGGCGGAAACACCATATATTTT. Protein: CASSPTRDGGNTIYF.

The CDR3 spells CASSHGQGVETQYF. CDR3 DNA sequence: TGCGCCAGCAGCCACGGACAGGGAGTGGAGACCCAGTACTTC. The chain is built from TRBV4-1 and TRBJ2-5; 8 bases match TRBD1. The CDR3 is 14 residues long. The trim removed 3 bases at V and 5 bases at J, leaving 5 bases unmatched. Per germline, CDR1 MGHRA and CDR2 YSYEKL.

The V call is TRBV4-1, the J call TRBJ1-2, with D perhaps TRBD1 (6 bases). V dropped 6 bases and J dropped 6 bases, with 20 bases sitting between them. In germline, CDR1 is MGHRA, CDR2 YSYEKL. This CDR3 is built from 15 residues. The CDR3 spells CASSSRAFSGDGYTF. The CDR3 DNA reads TGCGCCAGCAGTTCCCGGGCCTTTTCAGGGGATGGCTACACCTTC.

The sample holds one count of this clone. The V and J genes are TRBV6-5 and TRBJ2-7, with 9 bases lining up with TRBD1. The V segment lost 6 bases and the J segment 3 bases; nucleotides outside the gene matches: 9. Germline V gene data show CDR1 as MNHEY and CDR2 as SVGAGI. The CDR3 spans 15 residues. The chain's CDR3 is CASSSGTGFFYEQYF. For the CDR3, the DNA is TGTGCCAGCAGCTCCGGGACAGGGTTCTTCTACGAGCAGTACTTC.

This clone was counted once. This sequence joins TRBV11-3 and TRBJ1-3; D remains unclear. There are 16 residues in the CDR3. The V gene's germline CDR1 is SGHNT and CDR2 YENEEA. V was trimmed by 3 bases and J by 0 bases, leaving 12 bases between them. The CDR3 region is CASSLGSYSSGNTIYF. CDR3 nucleotides: TGTGCCAGCAGCTTGGGGAGCTATAGCTCTGGAAACACCATATATTTT. Full variable domain (remainder filled in from reference TRBV11-3 and TRBJ1-3): EAGVVQSPRYKIIEKKQPVAFWCNPISGHNTLYWYLQNLGQGPELLIRYENEEAVDDSQLPKDRFSAERLKGVDSTLKIQPAELGDSAVYLCASSLGSYSSGNTIYFGEGSWLTVV.

This chain uses TRBV14 with TRBJ2-2; no clear D. V dropped 5 bases and J dropped 1 base, with 11 bases sitting between them. This CDR3 is 15 amino acids long. The V gene's germline CDR1 is SGHDN and CDR2 FVKESK. For the CDR3, the DNA is TGTGCCAGCAGCGTTCCGGGCGGGAACACCGGGGAGCTGTTTTTT. This sequence encodes CASSVPGGNTGELFF.

This chain links TRBV19 with TRBJ2-3; D tentatively fits TRBD1 or TRBD2 (6 bases each). Germline V gene sequence: CDR1 LNHDA, CDR2 SQIVND (reference sequence). V shed 7 bases and J shed 2 bases, with 22 bases lying between them. CDR3 length: 17 residues. The CDR3 nucleotides read TGTGCCAGTAACCAAATACGAGGGGGGTCCCCCACAGATACGCAGTATTTT. Its translation: CASNQIRGGSPTDTQYF.

The rearrangement uses TRBV20-1 and TRBJ2-3; no firm D call. Germline V gives CDR1 DFQATT, CDR2 SNEGSKA (reference sequence). Trimming shortened V by 3 bases and J by 3 bases, and 7 bases separated the two germline ends. The CDR3 has 12 residues. The chain's CDR3 is CSASGETDTQYF. The CDR3 DNA is TGCAGTGCTAGTGGAGAAACAGATACGCAGTATTTT.

The chain uses TRBV7-6 and TRBJ1-1, with D possibly TRBD1 on 5 matching bases. CDR3 length: 13 residues. V dropped 3 bases and J dropped 0 bases, with 5 bases sitting between them. CDR1 and CDR2 (germline): SGHVS, FNYEAQ. The CDR3 DNA reads as TGTGCCAGCAGCTTGGACATGAACACTGAAGCTTTCTTT. Its translation is CASSLDMNTEAFF.

The V gene is TRBV10-3, the J gene TRBJ1-1, with TRBD1 matching over 7 bases. J lost 5 bases, V lost 3 bases, and 9 bases had no gene match. The CDR3 consists of 15 residues. Germline assignment: CDR1 ENHRY and CDR2 SYGVKD. This chain's CDR3 is CAISESQGIRTEAFF. The DNA for the CDR3 is TGTGCCATCAGTGAATCACAGGGGATCAGAACTGAAGCTTTCTTT.

The rearrangement links TRBV7-9 to TRBJ2-3; 9 bases map to TRBD2. CDR1 and CDR2 from the germline V gene are SEHNR and FQNEAQ (reference sequence). CDR3 size: 15 residues. Trimming at V came to 2 bases and at J to 6 bases, leaving 6 bases not matched to a gene. The CDR3 coding sequence is TGTGCCAGCAGCTTATCGGCGGGGGGGCAGGATACGCAGTATTTT. It yields the protein CASSLSAGGQDTQYF.